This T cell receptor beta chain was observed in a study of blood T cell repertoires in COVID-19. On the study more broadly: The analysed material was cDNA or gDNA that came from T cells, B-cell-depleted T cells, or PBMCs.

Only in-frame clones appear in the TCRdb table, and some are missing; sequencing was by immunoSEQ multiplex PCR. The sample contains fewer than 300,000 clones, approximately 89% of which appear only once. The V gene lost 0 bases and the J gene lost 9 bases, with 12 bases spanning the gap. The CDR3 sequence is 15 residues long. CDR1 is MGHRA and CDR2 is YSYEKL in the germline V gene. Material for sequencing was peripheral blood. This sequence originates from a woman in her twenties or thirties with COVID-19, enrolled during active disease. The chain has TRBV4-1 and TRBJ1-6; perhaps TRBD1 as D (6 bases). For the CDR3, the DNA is TGCGCCAGCAGCCAAGATCCAGGGGAGGGTTCACCCCTCCACTTT. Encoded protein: CASSQDPGEGSPLHF.